This TCR beta chain was obtained from a study of blood T cell repertoires in COVID-19. Study-wide context: Donors in the United States, Italy and Spain gave samples during acute or convalescent COVID-19. T cells, B-cell-depleted T cells, or PBMCs provided the cDNA or gDNA that served as material.

J lost 3 bases, V lost 4 bases, and 9 bases had no gene match. The germline CDR1 and CDR2 sequences are KGHSH and LQKENI. The CDR3 runs 15 residues. In the original analysis: Reference gene primer amplification yielded estimated nucleated cell counts. Only in-frame clones appear in the TCRdb table, and some are missing; sequencing was by immunoSEQ multiplex PCR. Clone size and V and J calls were adopted from that table, with D and trimming inferred from the DNA. The sample contains around 23,000 clones, around 86% of which appear only once. This chain connects TRBV18 to TRBJ2-7; TRBD2 matches at 7 bases. The sequence derives from a man over 45 with active COVID-19. The specimen was peripheral blood. Here the CDR3 reads CASSRSREAFYEQYF. The CDR3 DNA is TGTGCCAGCTCACGGAGCCGGGAGGCATTCTACGAGCAGTACTTC. The full variable domain, rest sourced from reference TRBV18 and TRBJ2-7, is NAGVMQNPRHLVRRRGQEARLRCSPMKGHSHVYWYRQLPEEGLKFMVYLQKENIIDESGMPKERFSAEFPKEGPSILRIQQVVRGDSAAYFCASSRSREAFYEQYFGPGTRLTVT.